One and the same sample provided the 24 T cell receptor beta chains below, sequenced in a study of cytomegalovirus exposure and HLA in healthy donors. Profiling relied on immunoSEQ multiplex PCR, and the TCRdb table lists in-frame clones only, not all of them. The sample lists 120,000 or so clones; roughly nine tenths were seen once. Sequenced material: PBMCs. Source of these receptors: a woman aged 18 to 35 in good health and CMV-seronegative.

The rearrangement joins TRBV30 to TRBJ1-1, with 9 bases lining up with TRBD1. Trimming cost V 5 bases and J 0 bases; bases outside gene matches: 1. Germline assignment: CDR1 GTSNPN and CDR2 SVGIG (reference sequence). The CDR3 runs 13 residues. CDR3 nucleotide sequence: TGTGCCTGGGGGACAGGGTTGAACACTGAAGCTTTCTTT. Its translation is CAWGTGLNTEAFF.

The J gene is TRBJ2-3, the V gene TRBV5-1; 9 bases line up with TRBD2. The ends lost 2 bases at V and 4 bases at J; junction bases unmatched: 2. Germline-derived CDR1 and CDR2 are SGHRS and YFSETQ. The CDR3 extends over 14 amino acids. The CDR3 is CASSFSGSPDTQYF. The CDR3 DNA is TGCGCCAGCAGCTTTAGCGGGAGCCCAGATACGCAGTATTTT.

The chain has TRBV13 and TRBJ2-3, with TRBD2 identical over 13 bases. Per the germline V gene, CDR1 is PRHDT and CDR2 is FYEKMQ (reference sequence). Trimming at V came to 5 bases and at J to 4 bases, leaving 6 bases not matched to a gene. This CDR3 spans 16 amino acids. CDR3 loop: CASSPRLAGGSDTQYF. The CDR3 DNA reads TGTGCCAGCAGCCCAAGACTAGCGGGAGGCTCAGATACGCAGTATTTT.

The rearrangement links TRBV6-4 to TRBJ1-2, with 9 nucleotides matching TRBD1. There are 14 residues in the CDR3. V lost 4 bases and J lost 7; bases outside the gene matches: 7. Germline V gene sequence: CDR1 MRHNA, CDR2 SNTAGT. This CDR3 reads CASSATGTGTGYTF. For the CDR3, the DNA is TGTGCCAGCAGTGCTACTGGGACAGGGACTGGCTACACCTTC.

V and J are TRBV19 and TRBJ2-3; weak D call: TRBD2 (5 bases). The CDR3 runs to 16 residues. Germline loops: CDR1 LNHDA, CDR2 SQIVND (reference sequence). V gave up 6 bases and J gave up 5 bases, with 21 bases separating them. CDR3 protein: CASRPRGAEKGDTQYF. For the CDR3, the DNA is TGTGCCAGTAGGCCCCGAGGAGCGGAGAAGGGAGATACGCAGTATTTT.

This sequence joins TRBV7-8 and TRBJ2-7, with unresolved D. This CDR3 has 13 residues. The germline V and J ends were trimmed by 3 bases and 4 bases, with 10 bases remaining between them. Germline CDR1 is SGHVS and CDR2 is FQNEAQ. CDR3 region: CASSLRRRYEQYF. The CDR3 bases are TGTGCCAGCAGCTTGAGACGGAGATACGAGCAGTACTTC.

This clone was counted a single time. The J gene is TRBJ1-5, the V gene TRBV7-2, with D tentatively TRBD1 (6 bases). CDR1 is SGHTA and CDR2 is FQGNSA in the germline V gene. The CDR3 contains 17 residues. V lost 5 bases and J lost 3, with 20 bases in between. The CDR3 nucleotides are TGTGCCAGCAGCCCCCGGGGGGGGCAGGGTAACAATCAGCCCCAGCATTTT. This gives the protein CASSPRGGQGNNQPQHF. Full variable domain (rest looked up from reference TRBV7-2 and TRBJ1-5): GAGVSQSPSNKVTEKGKDVELRCDPISGHTALYWYRQSLGQGLEFLIYFQGNSAPDKSGLPSDRFSAERTGGSVSTLTIQRTQQEDSAVYLCASSPRGGQGNNQPQHFGDGTRLSIL.

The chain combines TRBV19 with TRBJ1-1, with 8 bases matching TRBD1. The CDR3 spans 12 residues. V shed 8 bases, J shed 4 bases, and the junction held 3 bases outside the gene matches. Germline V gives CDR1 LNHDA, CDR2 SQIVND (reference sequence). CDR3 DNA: TGTGCCAGTGACACAGGGGGCACTGAAGCTTTCTTT. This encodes CASDTGGTEAFF.

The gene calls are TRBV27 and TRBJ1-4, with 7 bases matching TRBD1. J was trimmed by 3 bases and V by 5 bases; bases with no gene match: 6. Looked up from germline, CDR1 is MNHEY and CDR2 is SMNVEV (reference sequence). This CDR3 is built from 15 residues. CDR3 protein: CASSTRQGPNEKLFF. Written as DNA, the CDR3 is TGTGCCAGCAGTACCCGACAGGGACCTAATGAAAAACTGTTTTTT.

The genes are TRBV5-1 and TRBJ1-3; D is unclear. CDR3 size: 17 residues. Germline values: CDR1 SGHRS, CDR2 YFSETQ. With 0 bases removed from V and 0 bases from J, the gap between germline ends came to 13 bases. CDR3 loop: CASSLGVGGYSGNTIYF. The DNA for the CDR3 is TGCGCCAGCAGCTTGGGCGTCGGCGGCTACTCTGGAAACACCATATATTTT.

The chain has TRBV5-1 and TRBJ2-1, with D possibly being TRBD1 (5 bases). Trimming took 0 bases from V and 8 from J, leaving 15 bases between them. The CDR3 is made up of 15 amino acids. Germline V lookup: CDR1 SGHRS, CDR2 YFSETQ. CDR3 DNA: TGCGCCAGCAGCTTGGCCTTTAGGGGCCCCTATGAGCAGTTCTTC. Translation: CASSLAFRGPYEQFF. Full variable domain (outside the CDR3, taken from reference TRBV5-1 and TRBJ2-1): KAGVTQTPRYLIKTRGQQVTLSCSPISGHRSVSWYQQTPGQGLQFLFEYFSETQRNKGNFPGRFSGRQFSNSRSEMNVSTLELGDSALYLCASSLAFRGPYEQFFGPGTRLTVL.

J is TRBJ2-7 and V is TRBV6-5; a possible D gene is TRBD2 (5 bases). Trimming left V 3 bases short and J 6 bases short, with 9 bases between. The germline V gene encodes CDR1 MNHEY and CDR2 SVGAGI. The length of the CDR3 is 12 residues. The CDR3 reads CASSYPGSEQYF. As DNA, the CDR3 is TGTGCCAGCAGTTATCCGGGATCCGAGCAGTACTTC.

The CDR3 DNA is TGTGCCAGCAGCCAAGAAGCACGACAGGGGCTTTACGAGCAGTACTTC. This gives the protein CASSQEARQGLYEQYF. The rearrangement joins TRBV14 to TRBJ2-7; 8 bases match TRBD1. The CDR3 runs to 16 residues. The germline V gene has CDR1 SGHDN and CDR2 FVKESK. The V segment lost 0 bases and the J segment 4 bases; nucleotides outside the gene matches: 8.

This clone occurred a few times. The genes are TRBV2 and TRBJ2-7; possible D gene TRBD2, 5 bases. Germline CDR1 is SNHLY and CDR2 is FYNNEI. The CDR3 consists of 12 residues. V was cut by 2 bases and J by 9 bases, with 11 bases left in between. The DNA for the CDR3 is TGTGCCAGCAGTGAATATGCGGGCAGGCAGTACTTC. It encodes CASSEYAGRQYF.

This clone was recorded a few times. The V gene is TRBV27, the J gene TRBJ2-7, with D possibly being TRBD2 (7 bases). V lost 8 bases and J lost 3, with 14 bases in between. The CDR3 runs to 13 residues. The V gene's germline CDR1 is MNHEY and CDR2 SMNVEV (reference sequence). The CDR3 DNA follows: TGTGCCAGCGGGGGGGGCCAAAACTACGAGCAGTACTTC. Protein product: CASGGGQNYEQYF.

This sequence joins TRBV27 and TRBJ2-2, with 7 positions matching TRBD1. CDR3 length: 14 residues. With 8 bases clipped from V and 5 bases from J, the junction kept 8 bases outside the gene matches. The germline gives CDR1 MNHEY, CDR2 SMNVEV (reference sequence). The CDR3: CASREGAWTGELFF. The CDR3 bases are TGTGCCAGCCGCGAGGGGGCTTGGACCGGGGAGCTGTTTTTT.

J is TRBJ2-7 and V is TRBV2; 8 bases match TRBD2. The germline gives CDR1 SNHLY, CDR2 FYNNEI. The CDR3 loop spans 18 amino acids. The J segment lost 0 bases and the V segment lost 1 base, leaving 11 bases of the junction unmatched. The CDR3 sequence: CASSEDITGTRLSYEQYF. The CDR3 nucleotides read TGTGCCAGCAGTGAAGATATTACCGGGACTAGGCTCTCCTACGAGCAGTACTTC.

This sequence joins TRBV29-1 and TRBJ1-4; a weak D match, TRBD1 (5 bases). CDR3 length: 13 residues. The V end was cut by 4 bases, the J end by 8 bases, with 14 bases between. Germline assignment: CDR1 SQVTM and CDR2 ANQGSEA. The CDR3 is CSVGGDRGEKLFF. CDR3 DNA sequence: TGCAGCGTTGGGGGGGATCGCGGGGAAAAACTGTTTTTT. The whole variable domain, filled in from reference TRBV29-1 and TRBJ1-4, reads SAVISQKPSRDICQRGTSLTIQCQVDSQVTMMFWYRQQPGQSLTLIATANQGSEATYESGFVIDKFPISRPNLTFSTLTVSNMSPEDSSIYLCSVGGDRGEKLFFGSGTQLSVL.

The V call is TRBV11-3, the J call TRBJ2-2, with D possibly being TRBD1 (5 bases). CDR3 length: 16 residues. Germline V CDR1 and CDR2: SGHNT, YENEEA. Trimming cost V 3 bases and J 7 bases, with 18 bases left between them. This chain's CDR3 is CASSLYSRAHRGELFF. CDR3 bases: TGTGCCAGCAGCTTGTACTCCAGGGCACATCGCGGGGAGCTGTTTTTT.

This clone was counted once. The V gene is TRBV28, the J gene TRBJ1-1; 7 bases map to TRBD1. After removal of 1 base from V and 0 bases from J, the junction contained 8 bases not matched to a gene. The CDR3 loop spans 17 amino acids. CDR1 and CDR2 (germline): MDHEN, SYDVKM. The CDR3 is CASSLLGQVNMNTEAFF. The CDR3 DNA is TGTGCCAGCAGTTTATTAGGACAGGTCAACATGAACACTGAAGCTTTCTTT.

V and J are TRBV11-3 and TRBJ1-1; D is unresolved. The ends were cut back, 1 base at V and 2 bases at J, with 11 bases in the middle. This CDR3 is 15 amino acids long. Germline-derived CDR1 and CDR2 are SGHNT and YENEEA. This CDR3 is CASSLGRRGNTEAFF. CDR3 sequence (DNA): TGTGCCAGCAGCTTAGGTCGACGGGGTAACACTGAAGCTTTCTTT.

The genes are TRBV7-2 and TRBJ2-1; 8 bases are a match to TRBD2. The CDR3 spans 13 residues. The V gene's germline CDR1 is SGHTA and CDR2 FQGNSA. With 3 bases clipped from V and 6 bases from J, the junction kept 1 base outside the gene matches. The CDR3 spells CASSFSGTNEQFF. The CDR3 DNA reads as TGTGCCAGCAGCTTTAGCGGGACCAATGAGCAGTTCTTC.

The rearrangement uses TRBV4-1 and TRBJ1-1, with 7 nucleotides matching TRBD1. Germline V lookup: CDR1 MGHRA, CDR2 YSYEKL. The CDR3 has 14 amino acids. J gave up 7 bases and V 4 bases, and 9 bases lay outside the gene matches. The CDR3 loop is CASSRQTGTNEAFF. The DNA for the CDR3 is TGCGCCAGCAGCCGCCAGACAGGGACCAATGAAGCTTTCTTT.

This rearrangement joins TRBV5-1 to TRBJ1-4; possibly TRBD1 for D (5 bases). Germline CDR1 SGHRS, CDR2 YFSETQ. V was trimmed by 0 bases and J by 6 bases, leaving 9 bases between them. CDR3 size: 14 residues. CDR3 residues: CASSLAGLDEKLFF. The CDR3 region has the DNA TGCGCCAGCAGCTTGGCAGGGCTTGATGAAAAACTGTTTTTT.